This TCR beta chain was sequenced in a study of blood T cell repertoires in COVID-19. Looking at the study overall: Specimens from acute and convalescent COVID-19 originated in the United States, Italy and Spain. T cells, B-cell-depleted T cells, or PBMCs provided the cDNA or gDNA that served as material.

Per the original methods: Reference gene primer amplification gave estimated nucleated cell counts. Data came from immunoSEQ multiplex PCR; TCRdb stores just in-frame clones and leaves some out. V and J calls and clone size are those listed in that table; D and trimming were worked out from the DNA. In the table there are 50,000 or so clones, about 84% of which are singletons. This CDR3 has 11 amino acids. Germline loops: CDR1 DFQATT, CDR2 SNEGSKA (reference sequence). V dropped 8 bases and J dropped 9; count of bases not matched to a gene: 7. Sample: peripheral blood. The TCR sequence derives from a woman over 75 with acute or convalescent COVID-19. The gene calls are TRBV20-1 and TRBJ2-1, with TRBD2 matching over 7 bases. CDR3 sequence (DNA): TGCAGTCCCCGGGACTACGGTGAGCAGTTCTTC. It translates to CSPRDYGEQFF.